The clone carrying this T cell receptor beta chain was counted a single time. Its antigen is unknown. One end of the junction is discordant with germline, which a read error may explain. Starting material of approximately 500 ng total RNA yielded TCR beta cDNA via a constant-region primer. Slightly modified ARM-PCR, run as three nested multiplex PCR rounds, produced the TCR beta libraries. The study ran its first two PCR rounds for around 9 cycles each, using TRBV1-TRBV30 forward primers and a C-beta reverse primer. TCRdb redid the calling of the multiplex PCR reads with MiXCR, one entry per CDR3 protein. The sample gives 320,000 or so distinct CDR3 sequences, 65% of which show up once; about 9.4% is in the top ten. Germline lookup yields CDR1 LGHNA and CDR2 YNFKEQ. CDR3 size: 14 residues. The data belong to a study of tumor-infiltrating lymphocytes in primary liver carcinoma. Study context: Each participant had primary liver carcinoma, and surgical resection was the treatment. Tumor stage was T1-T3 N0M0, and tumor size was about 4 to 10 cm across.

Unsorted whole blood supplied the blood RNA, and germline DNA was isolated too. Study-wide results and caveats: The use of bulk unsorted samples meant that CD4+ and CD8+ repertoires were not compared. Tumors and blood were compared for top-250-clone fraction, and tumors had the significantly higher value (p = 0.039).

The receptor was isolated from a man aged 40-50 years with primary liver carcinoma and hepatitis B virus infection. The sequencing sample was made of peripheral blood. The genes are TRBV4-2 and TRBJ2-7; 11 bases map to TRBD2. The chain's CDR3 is CTSSPAPSGREQYF. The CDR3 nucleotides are TGTACCAGCAGCCCGGCCCCTAGCGGGAGGGAGCAGTACTTC.